The rows below give T cell receptor beta chains drawn from one sample of a study of Graves' ophthalmopathy and Graves' hyperthyroidism. Via MiXCR, TCRdb re-called the multiplex PCR reads, giving one row per CDR3 protein. The sample lists approximately 480,000 distinct CDR3 sequences; about an eighth were seen once. The specimen sequenced was blood. Receptor source: a young woman with Graves' ophthalmopathy. Each CDR3 is given with its conserved first and last residue. D genes are given only for firm matches. Some rows have no size entry. The others give once, few or many, or a class for an expanded clone.

CDR3,DNA,size,V,length,J,D
CASSFFRVNSPLHF,TGTGCCAGCAGTTTCTTCAGGGTGAATTCACCCCTCCACTTT,many,TRBV12-3/TRBV12-4,14,TRBJ1-6,-
CASSLGGTSRSEQYF,TGCGCCAGCAGCTTGGGGGGGACTAGCCGCAGCGAGCAGTACTTC,few,TRBV5-1,15,TRBJ2-7,TRBD2
CASSLEGGNLYGYTF,TGCGCCAGCAGCTTGGAGGGAGGAAACCTCTATGGCTACACCTTC,many,TRBV5-1,15,TRBJ1-2,-
CASIYELLKETQYF,TGTGCCAGCATCTACGAGCTGCTAAAAGAGACCCAGTACTTC,few,TRBV2,14,TRBJ2-5,-
CASSRLGQGENTEAFF,TGTGCCAGCAGCCGACTCGGACAGGGGGAGAACACTGAAGCTTTCTTT,many,TRBV27,16,TRBJ1-1,TRBD1
CASSLASLGGELFF,TGTGCCAGCAGTTTAGCCTCCCTTGGGGGGGAGCTGTTTTTT,many,TRBV12-3/TRBV12-4,14,TRBJ2-2,-
CASSVTGGQSPGANVLTF,TGTGCCAGCAGTGTCACAGGGGGCCAATCCCCTGGGGCCAACGTCCTGACTTTC,many,TRBV6-1,18,TRBJ2-6,TRBD1
CAVWGPGVQETQYF,TGTGCCGTTTGGGGTCCAGGGGTACAAGAGACCCAGTACTTC,many,TRBV10-3,14,TRBJ2-5,-
CASSPYTVGLAGTGELFF,TGTGCCAGCAGCCCCTACACCGTCGGACTAGCGGGCACTGGGGAGCTGTTTTTT,-,TRBV3-1,18,TRBJ2-2,TRBD2
CASSDQTGTGGTIMPNTEAFF,TGTGCCAGCAGTGATCAAACCGGGACAGGGGGAACCATAATGCCGAACACTGAAGCTTTCTTT,many,TRBV6-1,21,TRBJ1-1,TRBD1
CASRGSSYEQYF,TGTGCCAGCAGAGGGAGCTCCTACGAGCAGTACTTC,many,TRBV27,12,TRBJ2-7,-
CASSFSDDWDSPLHF,TGTGCCAGCAGTTTTAGCGATGATTGGGATTCACCCCTCCACTTT,many,TRBV12-3/TRBV12-4,15,TRBJ1-6,-
CASSYLQGGEQYF,TGCGCCAGCAGTTACCTACAGGGGGGCGAGCAGTACTTC,-,TRBV10-2,13,TRBJ2-7,TRBD1
CATEWEGTGELFF,TGTGCCACTGAGTGGGAAGGCACCGGGGAGCTGTTTTTT,many,TRBV11-2,13,TRBJ2-2,-
CASSPRLARGDTGELFF,TGTGCCAGCAGTCCCCGACTAGCGCGGGGGGATACCGGGGAGCTGTTTTTT,few,TRBV12-3/TRBV12-4,17,TRBJ2-2,TRBD2
CAISDSGLTGGLVAGELFF,TGTGCCATCAGTGACTCGGGGTTGACAGGCGGTCTCGTCGCCGGGGAGCTGTTTTTT,few,TRBV10-3,19,TRBJ2-2,-
CASSYASGQAYEQYF,TGTGCCAGCAGTTACGCTAGCGGGCAAGCCTACGAGCAGTACTTC,many,TRBV6-5,15,TRBJ2-7,TRBD2
CASSGRGPQRGEQYF,TGTGCCAGCAGCGGTCGGGGGCCTCAAAGGGGGGAGCAGTACTTC,-,TRBV7-9,15,TRBJ2-7,-
CASSLSQGQPEGPYGYTF,TGTGCCAGCAGCTTGAGCCAGGGACAACCCGAGGGGCCCTATGGCTACACCTTC,few,TRBV7-8,18,TRBJ1-2,-
CSVEGAGATDTQYF,TGCAGCGTTGAAGGGGCAGGGGCTACAGATACGCAGTATTTT,many,TRBV29-1,14,TRBJ2-3,-
CASSNGGRTSGRAYEQYF,TGTGCCAGCAGCAACGGGGGGAGAACTAGCGGGAGGGCCTACGAGCAGTACTTC,many,TRBV7-3,18,TRBJ2-7,TRBD2
CASSRTGSGYTF,TGTGCCAGCAGCCGGACAGGGTCTGGCTACACCTTC,many,TRBV12-3/TRBV12-4,12,TRBJ1-2,TRBD1
CASSARTGGTNTEAFF,TGTGCCAGCAGCGCCCGGACAGGGGGCACGAACACTGAAGCTTTCTTT,many,TRBV9,16,TRBJ1-1,TRBD1
CASSLSQGLYEQYF,TGTGCCAGCAGCTTATCACAGGGGCTCTACGAGCAGTACTTC,many,TRBV11-2,14,TRBJ2-7,TRBD1
CSAMQGANPLLLAFF,TGCAGTGCTATGCAGGGGGCAAACCCCCTACTTTTGGCTTTCTTT,many,TRBV20-1,15,TRBJ1-1,TRBD1
CASSLGHSLAKNIQYF,TGTGCCAGCAGCCTCGGACACTCCCTAGCCAAAAACATTCAGTACTTC,many,TRBV7-6,16,TRBJ2-4,-
CASRAGLVLLEQYF,TGTGCCAGCCGAGCGGGACTAGTCCTCCTCGAGCAGTACTTC,-,TRBV2,14,TRBJ2-7,TRBD2
CASRAGLGKETQYF,TGTGCCAGCAGGGCGGGACTAGGCAAAGAGACCCAGTACTTC,many,TRBV2,14,TRBJ2-5,TRBD2
CASSLPDRGTEAFF,TGTGCCAGCAGTTTACCTGACAGGGGCACTGAAGCTTTCTTT,many,TRBV28,14,TRBJ1-1,TRBD1
CASRSLSSGNTIYF,TGTGCCAGCAGGAGCCTCTCCTCTGGAAACACCATATATTTT,many,TRBV27,14,TRBJ1-3,-
CASSFGGARYEQYF,TGTGCCAGCAGTTTCGGCGGGGCGAGGTACGAGCAGTACTTC,-,TRBV27,14,TRBJ2-7,-
CASSPLESYEQYF,TGCGCCAGCAGCCCCCTGGAGTCCTACGAGCAGTACTTC,many,TRBV5-1,13,TRBJ2-7,-
CASSSVGQGSYEQYF,TGTGCCAGCAGTTCGGTGGGGCAGGGCTCCTACGAGCAGTACTTC,many,TRBV28,15,TRBJ2-7,-